The clone carrying this T cell receptor beta chain was counted many times. The protocol attached unique molecular identifiers to individual cDNA molecules. TCRdb re-analysed the 5' RACE reads in MiXCR, keeping a single row per CDR3 protein. The sample contains roughly 81,000 distinct CDR3 sequences, less than 8% of which appear only once. This entry comes from a study of early T cells in non-severe SARS-CoV-2 infection. Background on the study: Bulk RNA taken from unsorted whole blood was sequenced, leaving chains unpaired.

The CDR3 consists of 16 residues. Trimming cost V 0 bases and J 5 bases, with 14 bases left between them. CDR1 and CDR2 from the germline V gene are SGHKS and YYEKEE (reference sequence). Sample: whole blood. The chain links TRBV5-5 to TRBJ2-2; either TRBD1 or TRBD2 may supply D (6 bases each). The sequence was collected from an adult who was a healthcare worker with PCR-confirmed SARS-CoV-2 infection or an uninfected control (not recorded which). CDR3 sequence: CASSLDPGARTGELFF. DNA for the CDR3: TGTGCCAGCAGCTTGGATCCGGGGGCAAGGACCGGGGAGCTGTTTTTT.